The sequence of this T cell receptor (beta chain) was determined in a study of blood T cell repertoires in COVID-19. In the original workflow: Amplification of reference gene primers was used by the study to estimate nucleated cell counts. Measured with immunoSEQ multiplex PCR; TCRdb has only the in-frame clones, and not every one. V and J calls and clone size follow that table, whereas D and trimming were derived from the DNA. The sample contains about 350,000 clones, roughly 86% of which appear only once. The V gene's germline CDR1 is SGDLS and CDR2 YYNGEE. The CDR3 consists of 15 residues. V lost 0 bases to trimming and J lost 2 bases, with 11 bases between them. Cohort placement rested on clinical history that participants reported themselves.

The chain recombines TRBV9 with TRBJ1-1; D may be TRBD1 (6 bases). The source material was PBMCs or T cells enriched from blood (not recorded which). The sequence derives from a woman younger than 45 who had recovered from COVID-19. In nucleotides, the CDR3 is TGTGCCAGCAGCGTAGCCCCCAGGGGTAACACTGAAGCTTTCTTT. This encodes CASSVAPRGNTEAFF.